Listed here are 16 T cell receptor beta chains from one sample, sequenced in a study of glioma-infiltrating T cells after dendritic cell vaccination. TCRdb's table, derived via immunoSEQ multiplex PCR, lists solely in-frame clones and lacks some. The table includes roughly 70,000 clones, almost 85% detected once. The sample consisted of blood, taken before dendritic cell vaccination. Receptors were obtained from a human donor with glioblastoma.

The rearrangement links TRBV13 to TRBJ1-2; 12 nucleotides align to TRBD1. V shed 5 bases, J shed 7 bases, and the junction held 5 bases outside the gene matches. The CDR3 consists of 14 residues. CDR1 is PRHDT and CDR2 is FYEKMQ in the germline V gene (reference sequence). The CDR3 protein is CASSRGTGGSGYTF. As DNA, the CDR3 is TGTGCCAGCAGCCGAGGGACAGGGGGCAGTGGCTACACCTTC.

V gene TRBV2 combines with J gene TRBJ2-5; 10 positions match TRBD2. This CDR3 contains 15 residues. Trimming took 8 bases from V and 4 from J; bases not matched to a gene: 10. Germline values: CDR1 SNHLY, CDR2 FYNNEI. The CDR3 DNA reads TGTGCCAGCGTTCCCCTAGCGGGAGTTAGAGAGACCCAGTACTTC. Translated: CASVPLAGVRETQYF.

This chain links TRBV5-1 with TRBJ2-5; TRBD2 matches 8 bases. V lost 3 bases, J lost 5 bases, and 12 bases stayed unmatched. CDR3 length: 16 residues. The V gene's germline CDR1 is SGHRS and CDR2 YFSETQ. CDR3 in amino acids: CASSSSGTSWYETQYF. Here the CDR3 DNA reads TGCGCCAGCAGCTCCTCCGGGACTAGTTGGTACGAGACCCAGTACTTC.

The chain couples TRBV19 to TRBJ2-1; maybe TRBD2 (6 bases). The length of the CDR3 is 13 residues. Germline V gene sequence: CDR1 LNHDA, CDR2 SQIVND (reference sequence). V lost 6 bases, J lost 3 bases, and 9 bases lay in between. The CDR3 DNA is TGTGCCAGTAGCTCGGGACTCTACAATGAGCAGTTCTTC. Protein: CASSSGLYNEQFF.

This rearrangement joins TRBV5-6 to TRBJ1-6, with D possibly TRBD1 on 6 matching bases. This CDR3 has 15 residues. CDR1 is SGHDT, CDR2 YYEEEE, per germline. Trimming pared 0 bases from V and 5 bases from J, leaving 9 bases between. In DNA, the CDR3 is TGTGCCAGCAGCTTGGCCAGGGGCCATAATTCACCCCTCCACTTT. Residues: CASSLARGHNSPLHF.

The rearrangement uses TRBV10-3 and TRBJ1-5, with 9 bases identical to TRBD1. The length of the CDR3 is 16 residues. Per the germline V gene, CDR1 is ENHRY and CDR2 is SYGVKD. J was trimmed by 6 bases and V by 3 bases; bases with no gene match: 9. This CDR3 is CAISEPGQGMVQPQHF. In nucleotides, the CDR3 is TGTGCCATCAGTGAACCAGGACAGGGGATGGTTCAGCCCCAGCATTTT.

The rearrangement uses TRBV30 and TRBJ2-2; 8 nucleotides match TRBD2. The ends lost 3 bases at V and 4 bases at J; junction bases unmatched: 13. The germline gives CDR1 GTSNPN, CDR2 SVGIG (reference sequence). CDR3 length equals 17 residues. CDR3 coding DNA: TGTGCCTGGAGGGCCCCCCGTGGCGGGAGGAGCACCGGGGAGCTGTTTTTT. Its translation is CAWRAPRGGRSTGELFF.

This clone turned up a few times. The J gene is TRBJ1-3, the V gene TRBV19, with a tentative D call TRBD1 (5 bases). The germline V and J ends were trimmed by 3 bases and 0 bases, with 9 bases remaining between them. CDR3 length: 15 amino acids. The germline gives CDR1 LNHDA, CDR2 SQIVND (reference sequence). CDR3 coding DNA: TGTGCCAGTAGTATCGCAGGGAACTCTGGAAACACCATATATTTT. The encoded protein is CASSIAGNSGNTIYF.

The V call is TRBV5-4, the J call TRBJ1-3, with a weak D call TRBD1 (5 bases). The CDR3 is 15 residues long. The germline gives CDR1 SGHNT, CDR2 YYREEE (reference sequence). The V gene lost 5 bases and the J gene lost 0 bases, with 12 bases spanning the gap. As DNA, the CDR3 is TGTGCCAGCAGTCGAACAGGAACCTCTGGAAACACCATATATTTT. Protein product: CASSRTGTSGNTIYF.

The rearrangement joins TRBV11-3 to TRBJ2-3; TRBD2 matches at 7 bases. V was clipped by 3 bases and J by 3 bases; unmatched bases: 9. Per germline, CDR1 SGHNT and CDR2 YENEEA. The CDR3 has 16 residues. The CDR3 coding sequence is TGTGCCAGCAGCTTGGCCCGGCGGGGGAAAACAGATACGCAGTATTTT. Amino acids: CASSLARRGKTDTQYF.

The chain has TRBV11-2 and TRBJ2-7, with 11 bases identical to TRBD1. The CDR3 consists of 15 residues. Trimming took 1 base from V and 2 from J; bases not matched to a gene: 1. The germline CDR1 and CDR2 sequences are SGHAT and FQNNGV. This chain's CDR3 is CASSLGTGGPYEQYF. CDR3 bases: TGTGCCAGCAGCTTAGGGACAGGGGGCCCCTACGAGCAGTACTTC.

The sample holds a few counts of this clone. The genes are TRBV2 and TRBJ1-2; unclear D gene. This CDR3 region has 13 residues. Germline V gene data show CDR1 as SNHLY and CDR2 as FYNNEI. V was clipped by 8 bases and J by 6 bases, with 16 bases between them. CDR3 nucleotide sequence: TGTGCCAGCGGTAAAGGCGGACTCGATGGCTACACCTTC. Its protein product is CASGKGGLDGYTF.

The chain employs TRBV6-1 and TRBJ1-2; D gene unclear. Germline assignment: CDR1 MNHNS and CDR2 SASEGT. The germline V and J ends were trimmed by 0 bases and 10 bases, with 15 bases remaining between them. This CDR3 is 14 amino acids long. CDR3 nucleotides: TGTGCCAGCAGTGAAGCGCTTCAGAGGCAGCTCTACACCTTC. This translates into CASSEALQRQLYTF.

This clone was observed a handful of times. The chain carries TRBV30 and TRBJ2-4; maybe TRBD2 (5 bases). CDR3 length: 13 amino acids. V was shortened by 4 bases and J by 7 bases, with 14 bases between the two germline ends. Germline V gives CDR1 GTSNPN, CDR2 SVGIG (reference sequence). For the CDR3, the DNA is TGTGCCTGGACAGCGGCTCTCAGGAACATTCAGTACTTC. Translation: CAWTAALRNIQYF. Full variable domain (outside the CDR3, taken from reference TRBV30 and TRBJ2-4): SQTIHQWPATLVQPVGSPLSLECTVEGTSNPNLYWYRQAAGRGLQLLFYSVGIGQISSEVPQNLSASRPQDRQFILSSKKLLLSDSGFYLCAWTAALRNIQYFGAGTRLSVL.

Here the CDR3 DNA reads TGTGCCAGCAGTTTCGGCCCCCGGACAGGGACCTCCTACGAGCAGTACTTC. Translating gives CASSFGPRTGTSYEQYF. The chain carries TRBV27 and TRBJ2-7, with TRBD1 identical over 8 bases. Germline trimming cut 3 bases from V and 0 bases from J; bases unmatched to any gene: 10. Germline CDR1 is MNHEY and CDR2 is SMNVEV (reference sequence). The CDR3 length is 17 residues.

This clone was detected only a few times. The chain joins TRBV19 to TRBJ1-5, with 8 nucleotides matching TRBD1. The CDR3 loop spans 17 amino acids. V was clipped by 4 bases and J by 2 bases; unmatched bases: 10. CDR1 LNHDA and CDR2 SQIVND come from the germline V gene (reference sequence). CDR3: CASSKGQGVNGNQPQHF. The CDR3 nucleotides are TGTGCCAGTAGTAAAGGACAGGGCGTGAACGGCAATCAGCCCCAGCATTTT.